The 5 T cell receptor beta chains presented below share a single source sample, sequenced in a study of identical twins (dated by TCRdb to 2016 to 2017). Library preparation was by 5' RACE. The sequencer listed for this sample is Illumina HiSeq 2000. The raw public data were reprocessed by TCRdb itself: fastp quality trimming at Q25, MiXCR clonotype calling, in-frame beta chains only. Rows merge per CDR3 protein into single entries with the most common DNA and genes. A total of some 730,000 distinct CDR3 sequences appear in this sample, 18% of them only once. The ten largest clones add up to around 12% of the sample. The same specimen was also included in a second study, on T cells expressing NK-cell markers.

Sample: PBMCs. The source is a woman aged 18-30 years in good health.

This clonotype was seen at least ten times. The V call is TRBV12-5, the J call TRBJ2-1; D might be TRBD1 (5 bases). The CDR3 sequence is 15 residues long. V shed 1 base and J shed 2 bases, with 9 bases lying between them. From germline, CDR1 is LGHNT and CDR2 FRNRAP. The CDR3 DNA follows: TGTGCTAGTGGTTTGGAAAGGACAACCTACAATGAGCAGTTCTTC. Its translation is CASGLERTTYNEQFF. Together with reference TRBV12-5 and TRBJ2-1, the CDR3 gives the full variable domain: DARVTQTPRHKVTEMGQEVTMRCQPILGHNTVFWYRQTMMQGLELLAYFRNRAPLDDSGMPKDRFSAEMPDATLATLKIQPSEPRDSAVYFCASGLERTTYNEQFFGPGTRLTVL.

The chain joins TRBV5-1 to TRBJ1-2; D call uncertain. Looked up from germline, CDR1 is SGHRS and CDR2 is YFSETQ. Trimming cost V 0 bases and J 5 bases, with 11 bases left between them. This CDR3 spans 14 amino acids. DNA of the CDR3: TGCGCCAGCAGCTTGGGGGCAGACACTTATGGCTACACCTTC. It codes for CASSLGADTYGYTF.

The rearrangement joins TRBV20-1 to TRBJ2-7, with 8 nucleotides matching TRBD2. Per germline, CDR1 DFQATT and CDR2 SNEGSKA (reference sequence). This CDR3 is 19 amino acids long. The V and J ends lost 0 bases and 3 bases, in that order; junction bases with no gene match: 19. The CDR3 DNA sequence: TGCAGTGCTAGAGATGTCGAAAGCCGGGGGGGGAAATTACTCTACGAGCAGTACTTC. Protein sequence: CSARDVESRGGKLLYEQYF.

A few counts support this clonotype. The chain joins TRBV4-3 to TRBJ2-1; D possibly corresponds to TRBD2 (6 bases). CDR1 LGHNA and CDR2 YSLEER come from the germline V gene. The CDR3 is 17 residues long. The germline V and J ends were trimmed by 1 base and 6 bases, with 19 bases remaining between them. The CDR3 DNA reads as TGCGCCAGCAGCCAAGCTGGACTGGCGGGATTACTCAATGAGCAGTTCTTC. Its translation is CASSQAGLAGLLNEQFF.

The chain links TRBV4-3 to TRBJ1-3; no reliable D call. This CDR3 contains 17 residues. The germline V and J ends were trimmed by 0 bases and 0 bases, with 12 bases remaining between them. Germline V gene sequence: CDR1 LGHNA, CDR2 YSLEER. The CDR3: CASSQDRLLRSGNTIYF. The CDR3 DNA follows: TGCGCCAGCAGCCAAGATCGTTTACTTCGCTCTGGAAACACCATATATTTT.